The next 32 T cell receptor beta chains were all read from a single sample in a study of CD8+CD57+ T cells in acquired aplastic anemia. Genomic DNA served as template for TCR beta VDJ and CDR3 profiling. TCRdb recomputed calls from the reads with MiXCR, one row per CDR3 protein. The table has some 48,000 distinct CDR3 sequences, about two thirds seen once. The sequenced sample was sorted CD4+, CD8+, or CD8+CD57+ T cells (not recorded which) from PBMCs. All receptors derive from a human donor in good health, serving as a control.

Turning to this clonotype: Its ends do not fully match the called genes, so a read error is possible. The V and J genes are TRBV2 and TRBJ1-6; 10 nucleotides line up with TRBD1. This CDR3 comprises 15 residues. Germline-derived CDR1 and CDR2 are SNHLY and FYNNEI. The chain's CDR3 is CASSQGTGVGSPLHF. CDR3 sequence (DNA): TGCGCCAGCAGCCAGGGGACAGGGGTTGGTTCACCCCTCCACTTT.

This clonotype has more than one count but fewer than ten. V usage is TRBV20-1 and J usage is TRBJ2-3; D might be TRBD2 (6 bases). The CDR3 runs 14 residues. V lost 7 bases and J 1 base, leaving 15 bases between the germline ends. Germline loops: CDR1 DFQATT, CDR2 SNEGSKA (reference sequence). CDR3 in amino acids: CSVGSGTGTDTQYF. The CDR3 DNA is TGCAGTGTAGGCTCTGGGACTGGCACAGATACGCAGTATTTT.

The chain employs TRBV19 and TRBJ1-4; D may be TRBD1 (6 bases). This CDR3 has 16 residues. Germline CDR1 and CDR2: LNHDA and SQIVND (reference sequence). V lost 6 bases and J lost 3, with 17 bases in between. The chain's CDR3 is CASRDTGKVANEKLFF. The CDR3 DNA reads as TGTGCCAGTAGGGATACAGGGAAAGTGGCTAATGAAAAACTGTTTTTT.

This chain joins TRBV11-2 and TRBJ2-7; 9 nucleotides line up with TRBD2. V gave up 3 bases and J gave up 5 bases; unmatched junction bases: 8. This CDR3 spans 15 amino acids. Germline CDR1 reads SGHAT; CDR2 reads FQNNGV. The CDR3 reads CASSLTGTSKHEQYF. The CDR3 bases are TGTGCCAGCAGCTTGACCGGGACTAGCAAACACGAGCAGTACTTC.

There are a few counts of this clonotype. The chain employs TRBV7-9 and TRBJ2-7; D remains unclear. Deletions cut 5 bases from V and 5 bases from J, with 13 bases between. Germline-derived CDR1 and CDR2 are SEHNR and FQNEAQ (reference sequence). CDR3 size: 13 residues. CDR3: CASSLGVQHEQYV. The DNA for the CDR3 is TGTGCCAGCAGCCTTGGGGTGCAGCACGAGCAGTACGTC.

This chain uses TRBV19 with TRBJ2-7; D not certain. The CDR3 covers 14 residues. Per germline, CDR1 LNHDA and CDR2 SQIVND (reference sequence). Trimming took 5 bases from V and 2 from J, leaving 13 bases between them. The CDR3 nucleotides are TGTGCCAGTAGTCCCCGAGAACAGACCTACGAGCAGTACTTC. It translates to CASSPREQTYEQYF.

This chain uses TRBV7-8 with TRBJ2-5; D is perhaps TRBD1 (6 bases). With 5 bases removed from V and 5 bases from J, the gap between germline ends came to 9 bases. This CDR3 contains 12 residues. CDR1 and CDR2 (germline): SGHVS, FQNEAQ. The CDR3 here is CASSRQGETQYF. For the CDR3, the DNA is TGTGCCAGCAGCCGTCAGGGGGAGACCCAGTACTTC.

The gene calls are TRBV20-1 and TRBJ2-7, with 8 positions matching TRBD2. Germline-derived CDR1 and CDR2 are DFQATT and SNEGSKA (reference sequence). The CDR3 loop spans 12 amino acids. With V trimmed by 6 bases and J by 3 bases, 4 bases remained unmatched. The CDR3 protein is CSAKTSDYEQYF. CDR3 DNA sequence: TGCAGTGCCAAGACTAGCGACTACGAGCAGTACTTC.

V gene TRBV11-1 combines with J gene TRBJ2-7; D remains ambiguous. V was clipped by 6 bases and J by 2 bases, with 23 bases between them. This CDR3 contains 17 residues. CDR1 and CDR2 from the germline V gene are SGHAT and FQDESV (reference sequence). The CDR3 coding sequence is TGTGCCAGCAGTTCGGCCCTTGTCTATAATTCTCCCTACGAGCAGTACTTC. Translating gives CASSSALVYNSPYEQYF.

This chain connects TRBV19 to TRBJ2-5; 8 bases agree with TRBD2. The junction had 7 bases not matched to a gene; V was cut back by 6 bases and J by 4 bases. This CDR3 is built from 14 residues. Per germline, CDR1 LNHDA and CDR2 SQIVND (reference sequence). Written as DNA, the CDR3 is TGTGCCAGTAGCCGGGGGGGCCTAGGAGAGACCCAGTACTTC. Translated, it gives CASSRGGLGETQYF.

The chain recombines TRBV2 with TRBJ1-2, with D perhaps matching TRBD1 (5 bases). The CDR3 extends over 13 amino acids. Trimming shortened V by 5 bases and J by 4 bases, and 11 bases separated the two germline ends. Germline CDR1 reads SNHLY; CDR2 reads FYNNEI. This CDR3 is CASSPDRTYGYTF. The CDR3 DNA reads as TGTGCCAGCAGTCCTGACAGAACCTATGGCTACACCTTC.

V is TRBV7-8 and J is TRBJ2-3; tentative D call: TRBD2 (6 bases). CDR1 is SGHVS, CDR2 FQNEAQ, per germline. The CDR3 runs to 15 residues. Trimming left V 2 bases short and J 1 base short, with 10 bases between. This CDR3 is CASSLPRGRTDTQYF. As DNA, the CDR3 is TGTGCCAGCAGCTTACCGCGGGGCCGCACAGATACGCAGTATTTT.

This clonotype turned up a few times. This chain joins TRBV19 and TRBJ1-2; a weak D match, TRBD1 (5 bases). V lost 6 bases, J lost 5 bases, and 13 bases lay in between. This CDR3 has 13 residues. Germline V CDR1 and CDR2: LNHDA, SQIVND (reference sequence). The CDR3 DNA sequence: TGTGCCAGTAGAATGGGGGGGATTTATGGCTACACCTTC. Amino acid sequence: CASRMGGIYGYTF.

The chain uses TRBV24-1 and TRBJ1-4; the D gene is possibly TRBD1 (5 bases). V dropped 6 bases and J dropped 10 bases, with 17 bases sitting between them. The germline V gene has CDR1 KGHDR and CDR2 SFDVKD. The CDR3 covers 14 residues. CDR3 in DNA: TGTGCCACCAGTTCCGGGACGGGGAGTGGAAAACTGTTTTTT. This encodes CATSSGTGSGKLFF.

The chain has TRBV20-1 and TRBJ2-3, with TRBD2 matching over 10 bases. The CDR3 contains 13 residues. V lost 6 bases to trimming and J lost 6 bases; unmatched junction nucleotides: 6. From germline, CDR1 is DFQATT and CDR2 SNEGSKA (reference sequence). CDR3 in amino acids: CSAVSGGTDTQYF. The CDR3 DNA sequence: TGCAGTGCCGTTAGCGGGGGGACCGATACGCAGTATTTT.

V usage is TRBV7-6 and J usage is TRBJ2-7; TRBD1 matches at 7 bases. J lost 3 bases, V lost 3 bases, and 2 bases had no gene match. The CDR3 is 13 residues long. The germline CDR1 and CDR2 sequences are SGHVS and FNYEAQ. The CDR3 DNA sequence: TGTGCCAGCAGCTTTGACAGGGACTACGAGCAGTACTTC. Protein product: CASSFDRDYEQYF.

The table lists this clonotype with a count of one. This chain joins TRBV10-3 and TRBJ2-7; TRBD1 is a possible D gene (6 bases). The CDR3 runs 15 residues. CDR1 ENHRY and CDR2 SYGVKD come from the germline V gene. Trimming took off 4 bases at V and 6 bases at J, with 19 bases between the two ends. CDR3 loop: CAISASLDRSGEQYF. In DNA, the CDR3 is TGTGCCATCAGTGCCAGCCTCGACAGGTCGGGCGAGCAGTACTTC.

This chain links TRBV15 with TRBJ1-5; no definite D call. With 1 base removed from V and 5 bases from J, the gap between germline ends came to 15 bases. The CDR3 sequence is 16 residues long. Germline-derived CDR1 and CDR2 are LNHNV and YYDKDF (reference sequence). The CDR3 DNA follows: TGTGCCACCAGCAGAGTAGACTCCTCGCGCCATCAGCCCCAGCATTTT. Amino acid sequence: CATSRVDSSRHQPQHF.

In the case of this clonotype: The junction departs from germline at one end; a sequencing error may be responsible. The rearrangement links TRBV7-7 to TRBJ2-5; D gene unclear. CDR3 length equals 13 residues. The germline V gene encodes CDR1 SSHAT and CDR2 FNYEAQ (reference sequence). CDR3 amino acids: CASSVMLGETQYF. CDR3 nucleotide sequence: TGTGCTAGCAGCGTAATGTTAGGGGAGACCCAGTACTTC.

This sequence joins TRBV6-1 and TRBJ1-5; 7 positions match TRBD1. The V gene end was trimmed by 4 bases and the J gene end by 1 base; junction bases not matched to a gene: 10. From germline, CDR1 is MNHNS and CDR2 SASEGT. CDR3 length: 17 amino acids. This chain's CDR3 is CASSGMQGVMSNQPQHF. The CDR3 DNA follows: TGTGCCAGCAGTGGCATGCAGGGGGTTATGAGCAATCAGCCCCAGCATTTT.

The V call is TRBV11-1, the J call TRBJ2-3, with TRBD2 matching 11 bases. Germline CDR1 reads SGHAT; CDR2 reads FQDESV (reference sequence). Trimming at V came to 1 base and at J to 1 base, leaving 7 bases not matched to a gene. The CDR3 runs 18 residues. The CDR3 here is CASSLVVLTSGGTDTQYF. As DNA, the CDR3 is TGTGCCAGCAGCTTAGTAGTGTTGACTAGCGGGGGCACAGATACGCAGTATTTT.

For the CDR3, the DNA is TGCAGCTTCATGCACGGGCACTCCTACGAGCAGTACTTC. This codes for CSFMHGHSYEQYF. The chain employs TRBV29-1 and TRBJ2-7; D call uncertain. The CDR3 length is 13 residues. Trimming removed 8 bases from V and 0 bases from J, with 14 bases in between. CDR1 is SQVTM, CDR2 ANQGSEA, per germline.

The chain joins TRBV10-3 to TRBJ1-2; 7 nucleotides agree with TRBD1. This CDR3 spans 14 amino acids. V was clipped by 10 bases and J by 6 bases; unmatched bases: 14. CDR1 and CDR2 from the germline V gene are ENHRY and SYGVKD. As DNA, the CDR3 is TGTGCCAGCAATGAAGGGGGCGCAAGGCATGGCTACACCTTC. Encoded protein: CASNEGGARHGYTF.

The genes are TRBV24-1 and TRBJ1-4; D is undetermined. V dropped 4 bases and J dropped 7 bases, with 9 bases sitting between them. Germline V gene lookup returns CDR1 KGHDR and CDR2 SFDVKD. This CDR3 is built from 13 residues. This CDR3 is CATSEGLGEKLFF. The CDR3 coding sequence is TGTGCCACCAGTGAGGGGTTAGGTGAAAAACTGTTTTTT.

This clonotype was detected a few times. The chain is built from TRBV4-1 and TRBJ1-2; TRBD1 is a possible D gene (5 bases). The V and J ends lost 0 bases and 5 bases respectively, with 19 bases between them. From germline, CDR1 is MGHRA and CDR2 YSYEKL. This CDR3 has 17 residues. The DNA of the CDR3 is TGCGCCAGCAGCCAAGAGGGGCAGGACGACGTTTATTATGGCTACACCTTC. Amino acid sequence: CASSQEGQDDVYYGYTF.

The chain employs TRBV5-4 and TRBJ2-1; 9 positions match TRBD2. Looked up from germline, CDR1 is SGHNT and CDR2 is YYREEE (reference sequence). The ends lost 0 bases at V and 9 bases at J; junction bases unmatched: 4. This CDR3 spans 14 amino acids. The CDR3 bases are TGTGCCAGCAGCTTGGTGGGTAGCGGGGGTGAGCAGTTCTTC. Translating it yields CASSLVGSGGEQFF.

The table lists this clonotype with a count of one. This chain joins TRBV19 and TRBJ1-2, with 9 bases that match TRBD1. Germline-derived CDR1 and CDR2 are LNHDA and SQIVND (reference sequence). V gave up 4 bases and J gave up 8 bases; unmatched junction bases: 8. This CDR3 contains 14 residues. The CDR3 loop is CASSTTGQGNGYTF. DNA of the CDR3: TGTGCCAGTAGTACAACGGGACAGGGAAACGGCTACACCTTC.

The rearrangement uses TRBV5-6 and TRBJ1-5; 10 nucleotides agree with TRBD1. The CDR3 loop spans 15 amino acids. Germline CDR1 reads SGHDT; CDR2 reads YYEEEE. J gave up 7 bases and V 4 bases, and 8 bases lay outside the gene matches. CDR3 region: CASSLWTGGRQPQHF. The CDR3 DNA reads TGTGCCAGCAGCCTTTGGACAGGGGGGAGGCAGCCCCAGCATTTT.

The chain links TRBV15 to TRBJ2-1, with 11 bases lining up with TRBD2. Germline loops: CDR1 LNHNV, CDR2 YYDKDF (reference sequence). The V gene end was trimmed by 6 bases and the J gene end by 7 bases; junction bases not matched to a gene: 8. This CDR3 is 15 amino acids long. CDR3 sequence reads: CATRNRLAGGNEQFF. The CDR3 nucleotides read TGTGCCACCAGGAATAGGCTAGCGGGGGGTAATGAGCAGTTCTTC.

This clonotype was seen repeatedly, ten times or more. V is TRBV12-5 and J is TRBJ2-2; perhaps D is TRBD1 or TRBD2 (5 bases each). The V gene's germline CDR1 is LGHNT and CDR2 FRNRAP. The CDR3 has 15 residues. Trimming removed 3 bases at V and 3 bases at J, with 11 bases between. In nucleotides, the CDR3 is TGTGCTAGTGGTTTTGGGGGATTCGACACCGGGGAGCTGTTTTTT. The encoded protein is CASGFGGFDTGELFF.

This clonotype is large (0.1 to 1%). The chain links TRBV24-1 to TRBJ2-2; 7 nucleotides line up with TRBD2. The CDR3 totals 15 residues. CDR1 is KGHDR, CDR2 SFDVKD, per germline. The V gene end was trimmed by 9 bases and the J gene end by 3 bases; junction bases not matched to a gene: 9. Written as DNA, the CDR3 is TGTGCCACCTCTAGCGGCAGGAGGGACACCGGGGAGCTGTTTTTT. Translation: CATSSGRRDTGELFF.

This clonotype was observed a handful of times. J is TRBJ1-1 and V is TRBV2; possibly TRBD1 for D (6 bases). From germline, CDR1 is SNHLY and CDR2 FYNNEI. This CDR3 is 15 amino acids long. V lost 7 bases and J lost 2, with 17 bases in between. As DNA, the CDR3 is TGTGCCAGCAATATCGGGGGGCAGGGAAACACTGAAGCTTTCTTT. Encoded protein: CASNIGGQGNTEAFF.